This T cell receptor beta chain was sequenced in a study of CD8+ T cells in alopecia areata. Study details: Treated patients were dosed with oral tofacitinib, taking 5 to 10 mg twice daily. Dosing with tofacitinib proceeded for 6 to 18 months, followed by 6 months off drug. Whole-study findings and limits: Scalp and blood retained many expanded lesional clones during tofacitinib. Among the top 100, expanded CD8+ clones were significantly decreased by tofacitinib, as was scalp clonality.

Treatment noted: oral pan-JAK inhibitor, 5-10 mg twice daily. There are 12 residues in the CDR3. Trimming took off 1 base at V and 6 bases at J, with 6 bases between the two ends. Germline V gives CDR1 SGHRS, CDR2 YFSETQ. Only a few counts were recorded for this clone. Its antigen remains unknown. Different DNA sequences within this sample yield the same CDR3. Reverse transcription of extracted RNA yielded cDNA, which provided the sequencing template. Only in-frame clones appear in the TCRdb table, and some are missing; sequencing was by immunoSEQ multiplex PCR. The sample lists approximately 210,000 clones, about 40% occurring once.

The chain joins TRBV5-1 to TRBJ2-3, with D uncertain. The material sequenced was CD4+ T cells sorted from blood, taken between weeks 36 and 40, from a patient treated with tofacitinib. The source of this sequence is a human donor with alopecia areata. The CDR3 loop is CASSLRADTQYF. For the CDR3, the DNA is TGCGCCAGCAGCTTGAGGGCGGATACGCAGTATTTT. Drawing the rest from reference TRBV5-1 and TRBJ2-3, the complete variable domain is KAGVTQTPRYLIKTRGQQVTLSCSPISGHRSVSWYQQTPGQGLQFLFEYFSETQRNKGNFPGRFSGRQFSNSRSEMNVSTLELGDSALYLCASSLRADTQYFGPGTRLTVL.